The clone carrying this TCR beta chain was seen repeatedly, ten times or more. Antigen specificity is unknown. The data stem from a study of T-cell memory formation after mild COVID-19. TCRdb passed the 5' RACE reads through MiXCR, listing each CDR3 protein once. The data contain under 250,000 distinct CDR3 sequences, 9.4% of them singletons. Findings and caveats of the study: Clones that contracted clustered mainly in CM and EM if CD4+ and in EMRA if CD8+. Contracting clones, day 15 to 85, had balanced CD4/CD8, and later expanders favored CD4+. Some clones that responded were present in memory (sampled pre-infection), which suggests cross-reactive memory joined.

Sequencing was carried out using PBMCs or a T cell subset sorted from them (not recorded which). The receptor was isolated from a man aged 18 to 29 who had mild COVID-19 (a few samples of this study predate the infection). Cell type and time point are not known.

The CDR3, as DNA: TGTGCCAGCAGTCCGCGGGGATCCGATGGCTACACCTTC. It is translated as CASSPRGSDGYTF. The chain links TRBV6-6 to TRBJ1-2; the D is unclear. The V and J ends lost 5 bases and 6 bases respectively, with 13 bases between them. The CDR3 is 13 residues long. The V gene's germline CDR1 is MNHNY and CDR2 SVGAGI (reference sequence).